Listed below are T cell receptor beta chains from one sample, sequenced in a study of cytomegalovirus exposure and HLA in healthy donors. This table comes from immunoSEQ multiplex PCR, and its TCRdb copy is limited to in-frame clones, with some not included. The sample carries some 74,000 clones, approximately 70% recorded once. Sequencing used PBMCs. These receptors came from a man in his forties or fifties in good health and CMV-seropositive. The CDR3 runs from the conserved cysteine through the conserved F or W. The order of the fields is clone size, D gene, J gene, V gene, CDR3 DNA, CDR3 protein. A D gene is named only where the DNA matches it firmly. The size of a clone is reported for some rows only, either as once, few or many, or as a class for expanded clones.

>NA|TRBD1|TRBJ1-1|TRBV6-5
TGTGCCAGCAGTTCCCGGACAGGGGTTAGTGGCACTGAAGCTTTCTTT
CASSSRTGVSGTEAFF
>NA|NA|TRBJ1-6|TRBV5-6
TGTGCCAGCAGCGTGACAACAGATTCACCCCTCCACTTT
CASSVTTDSPLHF
>few|NA|TRBJ1-1|TRBV6-6
TGTGCCAGCAGTGTCCTAGGGGACACTGAAGCTTTCTTT
CASSVLGDTEAFF
>NA|NA|TRBJ1-6|TRBV5-1
TGCGCCAGCAGAAACCTGGACGGACAGAATTCACCCCTCCACTTT
CASRNLDGQNSPLHF
>NA|TRBD1|TRBJ1-2|TRBV9
TGTGCCAGCAGCCCCACGCCGGAAGGGGGCACGGAGGGCTACACCTTC
CASSPTPEGGTEGYTF
>NA|NA|TRBJ2-2|TRBV2
TGTGCCAGCAGTGCCGGGTATGACGGGGCCGGGGAGCTGTTTTTT
CASSAGYDGAGELFF
>NA|TRBD1|TRBJ1-2|TRBV5-1
TGCGCCAGCAGCTACGGACAGGGGCTCAACGATGGCTACACCTTC
CASSYGQGLNDGYTF
>NA|NA|TRBJ2-7|TRBV5-1
TGCGCCAGCAGCTTGGTCCCCTCTGGCAGGCCCTACGAGCAGTACTTC
CASSLVPSGRPYEQYF
>NA|NA|TRBJ2-3|TRBV7-2
TGTGCCAGCAGCTTAAGGACTATGGCTTTAGATACGCAGTATTTT
CASSLRTMALDTQYF
>NA|TRBD1|TRBJ2-3|TRBV2
TGTGCCAGCAGTTACCTCGTGGCAGGGGGCGAAGGGTATGTCGCAGATACGCAGTATTTT
CASSYLVAGGEGYVADTQYF